This T cell receptor beta chain was identified in a study of T cell changes during pregnancy in multiple sclerosis. This clone was detected once. Trimming took off 6 bases at V and 7 bases at J, with 33 bases between the two ends. Germline V CDR1 and CDR2: MNHEY, SMNVEV (reference sequence). The CDR3 length is 19 residues. Generated by immunoSEQ multiplex PCR, the TCRdb table keeps only in-frame clones and is missing some. The sample yields roughly 89,000 clones, 94% seen once. The chain has TRBV27 and TRBJ1-1; D unclear. This clonotype was sampled from a female donor in good health, enrolled as a control in a pregnancy study. Material: peripheral blood, obtained after pregnancy. CDR3 in amino acids: CASSQHIPGIESGSGEAFF. The CDR3 coding sequence is TGTGCCAGCAGCCAACACATCCCTGGGATTGAATCTGGAAGCGGTGAAGCTTTCTTT.